Below are 4 T cell receptor beta chains sequenced from a single sample in a study of blood T cells in healthy people across ages. With a J-beta primer mix and a sample-barcoded 5' primer, a second PCR ran about 7 to 11 cycles. From the 5' RACE reads, TCRdb called clonotypes with MiXCR, one entry per CDR3 protein. This sample has more than 1.4 million distinct CDR3 sequences, with 40% to 50% found just once. Sequencing used blood. The receptors come from a woman aged 18 to 35 in good health.

The chain joins TRBV4-1 to TRBJ2-1; 11 bases agree with TRBD2. Trimming at V came to 1 base and at J to 4 bases, leaving 9 bases not matched to a gene. Germline values: CDR1 MGHRA, CDR2 YSYEKL. This CDR3 region has 18 residues. The chain's CDR3 is CASSQVTTSGSLYNEQFF. DNA of the CDR3: TGCGCCAGCAGCCAAGTTACTACTAGCGGGAGTTTATACAATGAGCAGTTCTTC.

Regarding this clonotype: It may be a read error: a sequence one base away is much more abundant. The gene calls are TRBV27 and TRBJ1-5; D call uncertain. The V gene's germline CDR1 is MNHEY and CDR2 SMNVEV (reference sequence). V was pared by 11 bases and J by 7 bases, with 12 bases between. CDR3 length: 11 amino acids. The CDR3 spells CAPAGRQPQHF. The CDR3 nucleotides read TGTGCCCCAGCGGGGAGGCAGCCCCAGCATTTT.

The genes are TRBV7-9 and TRBJ2-7, with a weak D call TRBD1 (7 bases). This CDR3 has 15 amino acids. V was pared by 0 bases and J by 4 bases, with 13 bases between. Germline V gene sequence: CDR1 SEHNR, CDR2 FQNEAQ (reference sequence). CDR3 DNA sequence: TGTGCCAGCAGCTTAGCGCGACAGGGAGGATACGAGCAGTACTTC. Its translation is CASSLARQGGYEQYF.

The V call is TRBV6-1, the J call TRBJ2-5; 14 bases align to TRBD2. V gave up 4 bases and J gave up 11 bases; unmatched junction bases: 12. Looked up from germline, CDR1 is MNHNS and CDR2 is SASEGT. There are 16 residues in the CDR3. CDR3 DNA sequence: TGTGCCAGCAGTGTCACCGGGACTAGCGGGAGCAATGAGCAGTACTTC. Its translation is CASSVTGTSGSNEQYF.